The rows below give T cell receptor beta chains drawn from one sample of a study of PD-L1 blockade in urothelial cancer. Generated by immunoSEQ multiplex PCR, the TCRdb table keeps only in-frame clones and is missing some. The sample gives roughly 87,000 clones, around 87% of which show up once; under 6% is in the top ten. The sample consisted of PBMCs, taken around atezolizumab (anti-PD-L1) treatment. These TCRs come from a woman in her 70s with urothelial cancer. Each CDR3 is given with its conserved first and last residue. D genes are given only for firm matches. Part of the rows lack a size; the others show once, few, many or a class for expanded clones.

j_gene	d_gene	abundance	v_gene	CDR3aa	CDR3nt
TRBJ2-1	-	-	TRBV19	CASSIPHHSEQFF	TGTGCCAGTAGTATCCCACACCACAGCGAGCAGTTCTTC
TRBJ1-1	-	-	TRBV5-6	CASTMGGSEAFF	TGTGCCAGCACTATGGGAGGGAGTGAAGCTTTCTTT
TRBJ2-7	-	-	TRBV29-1	CSAQGRPSSYEQYF	TGCAGCGCCCAGGGGCGGCCGAGCTCCTACGAGCAGTACTTC
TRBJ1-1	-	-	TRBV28	CASSHWGTSEAFF	TGTGCCAGCAGTCACTGGGGCACCTCTGAAGCTTTCTTT
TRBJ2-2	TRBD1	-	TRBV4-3	CASSQARDRNTGELFF	TGCGCCAGCAGCCAAGCCCGGGACAGGAACACCGGGGAGCTGTTTTTT
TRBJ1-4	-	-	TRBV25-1	CASSEWRGDSRPNEKLFF	TGTGCCAGCAGTGAATGGCGAGGTGACAGCCGACCTAATGAAAAACTGTTTTTT
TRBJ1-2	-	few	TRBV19	CASSSGRLNYGYTF	TGTGCCAGTAGCTCGGGTCGCCTTAACTATGGCTACACCTTC
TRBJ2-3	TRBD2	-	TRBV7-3	CASSPSGRVGDTQYF	TGTGCCAGCAGCCCCAGCGGGAGGGTAGGAGATACGCAGTATTTT
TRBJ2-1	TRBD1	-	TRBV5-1	CASSYGQGAGYNEQFF	TGCGCCAGCAGCTACGGACAGGGGGCAGGCTACAATGAGCAGTTCTTC
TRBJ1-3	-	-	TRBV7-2	CASSLGWGDTIYF	TGTGCCAGCAGCTTAGGATGGGGGGACACCATATATTTT
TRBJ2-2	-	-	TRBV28	CAVEGVNTGELFF	TGTGCCGTGGAGGGCGTGAACACCGGGGAGCTGTTTTTT
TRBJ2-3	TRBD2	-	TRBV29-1	CSAGLAGIRDTQYF	TGCAGCGCGGGACTAGCGGGGATTAGGGATACGCAGTATTTT
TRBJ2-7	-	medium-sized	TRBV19	CASSSGTVNPYEQYF	TGTGCCAGTAGTAGCGGGACAGTCAATCCGTACGAGCAGTACTTC
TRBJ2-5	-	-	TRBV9	CASSVGHLGETQYF	TGTGCCAGCAGCGTGGGACACCTGGGGGAGACCCAGTACTTC
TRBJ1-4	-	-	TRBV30	CAWSRQNNEKLFF	TGTGCCTGGAGTAGACAGAATAATGAAAAACTGTTTTTT
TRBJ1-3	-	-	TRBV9	CASSQGHVSGNTIYF	TGTGCCAGCAGCCAGGGACACGTCTCTGGAAACACCATATATTTT
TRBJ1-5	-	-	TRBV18	CASSPRAGDSNQPQHF	TGTGCCAGCTCACCAAGGGCGGGGGATAGCAATCAGCCCCAGCATTTT
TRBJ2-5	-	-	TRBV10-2	CASNSGYGQETQYF	TGCGCCAGCAATTCGGGGTATGGCCAAGAGACCCAGTACTTC
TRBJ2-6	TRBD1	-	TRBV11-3	CASSSSPDRALTF	TGTGCCAGCAGCTCTTCGCCCGACAGGGCCTTGACTTTC
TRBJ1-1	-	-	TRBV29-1	CSVREHENTEAFF	TGCAGCGTCCGGGAACACGAGAACACTGAAGCTTTCTTT
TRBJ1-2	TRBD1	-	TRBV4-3	CASSQAVGQGIYGYTF	TGCGCCAGCAGCCAAGCCGTGGGACAGGGGATCTATGGCTACACCTTC
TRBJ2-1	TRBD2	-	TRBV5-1	CASSLVSSGSDEQFF	TGCGCCAGCAGCTTGGTCTCTAGCGGGAGCGATGAGCAGTTCTTC
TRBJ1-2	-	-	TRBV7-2	CASSAETGDYGYTF	TGTGCCAGCAGCGCGGAGACGGGTGATTATGGCTACACCTTC
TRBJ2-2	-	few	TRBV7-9	CASRPPGGGHNTGELFF	TGTGCCAGCAGACCCCCGGGCGGGGGCCATAACACCGGGGAGCTGTTTTTT
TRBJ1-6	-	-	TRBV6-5	CASRQGYSPLHF	TGTGCCAGCAGACAGGGTTATTCACCCCTCCACTTT
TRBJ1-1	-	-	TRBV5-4	CASSLLQANTEAFF	TGTGCCAGCAGCTTGTTACAGGCGAACACTGAAGCTTTCTTT
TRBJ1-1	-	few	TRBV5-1	CASSPSGISAFF	TGCGCCAGCAGCCCCTCGGGAATTTCAGCTTTCTTT
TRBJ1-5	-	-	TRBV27	CASAVQGYQPQHF	TGTGCCAGCGCCGTGCAGGGGTATCAGCCCCAGCATTTT
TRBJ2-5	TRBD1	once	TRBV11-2	CASSHWDRSKETQYF	TGTGCCAGCAGCCATTGGGACAGATCTAAAGAGACCCAGTACTTC